Shown below are 14 T cell receptor beta chains from a single sample sequenced in a study of blood T cell repertoires in COVID-19. TCRdb's copy holds only in-frame clones and misses some; the assay was immunoSEQ multiplex PCR. The sample gives 300,000 or so clones, roughly 87% of which show up once; around 5.9% is in the top ten. Sequences were obtained from PBMCs or T cells enriched from blood (not recorded which). Source of these receptors: a woman aged 25 to 45 who had recovered from COVID-19.

The gene calls are TRBV19 and TRBJ1-2, with a weak D call TRBD1 (6 bases). V lost 2 bases, J lost 2 bases, and 9 bases lay in between. This CDR3 region has 14 residues. Germline V gives CDR1 LNHDA, CDR2 SQIVND (reference sequence). CDR3 DNA: TGTGCCAGTAGTATATTTGGACAGAACTATGGCTACACCTTC. Protein sequence: CASSIFGQNYGYTF.

The V call is TRBV11-2, the J call TRBJ2-7, with a weak D call TRBD1 (6 bases). Germline CDR1 and CDR2: SGHAT and FQNNGV. CDR3 length: 12 residues. V gave up 4 bases and J gave up 4 bases, with 8 bases separating them. Here the CDR3 reads CASSSTGYEQYF. In DNA, the CDR3 is TGTGCCAGCAGCTCAACAGGGTACGAGCAGTACTTC.

The rearrangement links TRBV15 to TRBJ1-5; TRBD1 might be the D (6 bases). This CDR3 region has 14 residues. Trimming stripped 8 bases from V and 0 bases from J, with 11 bases between. Germline values: CDR1 LNHNV, CDR2 YYDKDF (reference sequence). The CDR3 DNA reads TGTGCCACCCGGGGGGCGTATAGCAATCAGCCCCAGCATTTT. It translates to CATRGAYSNQPQHF. Using reference TRBV15 and TRBJ1-5 for the parts outside the CDR3, the full variable domain is DAMVIQNPRYQVTQFGKPVTLSCSQTLNHNVMYWYQQKSSQAPKLLFHYYDKDFNNEADTPDNFQSRRPNTSFCFLDIRSPGLGDTAMYLCATRGAYSNQPQHFGDGTRLSIL.

The rearrangement links TRBV27 to TRBJ1-2, with D possibly matching TRBD1 (6 bases). The V and J ends lost 3 bases and 6 bases respectively, with 11 bases between them. The CDR3 loop spans 13 amino acids. From germline, CDR1 is MNHEY and CDR2 SMNVEV (reference sequence). CDR3 sequence: CASSLAGVDGYTF. The CDR3, as DNA: TGTGCCAGCAGTTTGGCAGGGGTTGATGGCTACACCTTC.

CDR3 in DNA: TGTGCCAGCAGTGATTATGGCAGGGCCCCCTATGGCTACACCTTC. Protein sequence: CASSDYGRAPYGYTF. The V gene is TRBV6-1, the J gene TRBJ1-2; the D gene is possibly TRBD1 (5 bases). Germline CDR1 and CDR2: MNHNS and SASEGT. Trimming removed 3 bases at V and 4 bases at J, with 15 bases between. CDR3 length: 15 amino acids.

The V call is TRBV5-4, the J call TRBJ1-3; TRBD1 aligns across 8 bases. CDR3 size: 14 residues. The V segment lost 4 bases and the J segment 4 bases; nucleotides outside the gene matches: 4. CDR1 is SGHNT, CDR2 YYREEE, per germline (reference sequence). CDR3 DNA: TGTGCCAGCAGCCAGACAGGGGCGGGAAACACCATATATTTT. Its protein is CASSQTGAGNTIYF.

The CDR3 nucleotides are TGTGCCAGCAGCGGGGCCTGGACAGGGACTAATGAAAAACTGTTTTTT. Protein product: CASSGAWTGTNEKLFF. The chain carries TRBV25-1 and TRBJ1-4, with 8 bases aligning to TRBD1. CDR1 is MGHDK and CDR2 is SYGVNS in the germline V gene. The CDR3 length is 16 residues. Unmatched junction bases numbered 8, after V lost 6 bases and J lost 2 bases.

The chain combines TRBV5-1 with TRBJ2-1; 12 bases line up with TRBD2. CDR1 and CDR2 from the germline V gene are SGHRS and YFSETQ. This CDR3 is 16 amino acids long. The J segment lost 9 bases and the V segment lost 3 bases, leaving 10 bases of the junction unmatched. The CDR3 region is CASSYPTSGGPGEQFF. CDR3 nucleotide sequence: TGCGCCAGCAGCTATCCGACTAGCGGGGGCCCCGGTGAGCAGTTCTTC.

The rearrangement joins TRBV4-1 to TRBJ1-1; 7 bases map to TRBD1. V lost 1 base to trimming and J lost 6 bases; unmatched junction nucleotides: 11. The CDR3 has 16 residues. Germline CDR1 is MGHRA and CDR2 is YSYEKL. CDR3 nucleotide sequence: TGCGCCAGCAGCCAAGGTCTCAGGGGGGATCCCCCTGAAGCTTTCTTT. Translated, it gives CASSQGLRGDPPEAFF.

V and J are TRBV27 and TRBJ2-2, with 7 nucleotides matching TRBD1. Trimming took 6 bases from V and 0 from J; bases not matched to a gene: 7. Germline V gene sequence: CDR1 MNHEY, CDR2 SMNVEV (reference sequence). The CDR3 is made up of 16 amino acids. The CDR3 here is CASRRMGQTNTGELFF. CDR3 sequence (DNA): TGTGCCAGCAGAAGAATGGGACAGACGAACACCGGGGAGCTGTTTTTT.

The chain links TRBV5-1 to TRBJ2-4; the match to TRBD2 covers 9 bases. Trimming at V came to 0 bases and at J to 2 bases, leaving 15 bases not matched to a gene. In germline, CDR1 is SGHRS, CDR2 YFSETQ. The CDR3 contains 20 residues. CDR3 sequence (DNA): TGCGCCAGCAGCTTGGCCGTTGTAGCGGGGGTTCCCGGGTCCAAAAACATTCAGTACTTC. Translated: CASSLAVVAGVPGSKNIQYF.

This chain connects TRBV4-2 to TRBJ1-1, with D perhaps TRBD1 (6 bases). Germline V lookup: CDR1 LGHNA, CDR2 YNFKEQ. Trimming took 3 bases from V and 4 from J, leaving 18 bases between them. The CDR3 consists of 16 residues. The CDR3: CASSQDPDRMVTEAFF. In nucleotides, the CDR3 is TGTGCCAGCAGCCAGGACCCCGACAGGATGGTCACTGAAGCTTTCTTT.

V and J are TRBV29-1 and TRBJ1-1; 7 bases map to TRBD1. The CDR3 is made up of 13 amino acids. Germline-derived CDR1 and CDR2 are SQVTM and ANQGSEA. Trimming at V came to 7 bases and at J to 3 bases, leaving 8 bases not matched to a gene. Here the CDR3 DNA reads TGCAGCGCTTCGACAGGGATCGACACTGAAGCTTTCTTT. Translation gives CSASTGIDTEAFF.

The chain links TRBV15 to TRBJ2-4; TRBD2 matches 8 bases. With V trimmed by 0 bases and J by 8 bases, 9 bases remained unmatched. The CDR3 is 16 residues long. Germline V CDR1 and CDR2: LNHNV, YYDKDF (reference sequence). CDR3 region: CATSRDSGTNADIQYF. CDR3 sequence (DNA): TGTGCCACCAGCAGAGATAGCGGGACCAACGCGGACATTCAGTACTTC. Together with reference TRBV15 and TRBJ2-4, the CDR3 gives the full variable domain: DAMVIQNPRYQVTQFGKPVTLSCSQTLNHNVMYWYQQKSSQAPKLLFHYYDKDFNNEADTPDNFQSRRPNTSFCFLDIRSPGLGDTAMYLCATSRDSGTNADIQYFGAGTRLSVL.